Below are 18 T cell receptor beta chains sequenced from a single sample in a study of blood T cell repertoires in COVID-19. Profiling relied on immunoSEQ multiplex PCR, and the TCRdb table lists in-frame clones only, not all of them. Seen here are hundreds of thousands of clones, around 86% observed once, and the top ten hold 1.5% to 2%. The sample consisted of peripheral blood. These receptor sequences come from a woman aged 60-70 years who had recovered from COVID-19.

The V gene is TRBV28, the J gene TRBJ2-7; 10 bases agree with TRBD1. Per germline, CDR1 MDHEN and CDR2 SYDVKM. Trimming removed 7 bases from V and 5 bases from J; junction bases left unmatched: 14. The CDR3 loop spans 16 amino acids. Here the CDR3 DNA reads TGTGCCAGCATCTCTCAAGGGGGACAGGGGATCGACGAGCAGTACTTC. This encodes CASISQGGQGIDEQYF.

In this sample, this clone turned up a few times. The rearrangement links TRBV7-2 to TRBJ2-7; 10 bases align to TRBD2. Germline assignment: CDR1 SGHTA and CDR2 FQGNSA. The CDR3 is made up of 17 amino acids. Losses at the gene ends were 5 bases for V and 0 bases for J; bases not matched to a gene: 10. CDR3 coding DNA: TGTGCCAGCAGCCAGGGGGCTAGCGGGGGCCCCTCCTACGAGCAGTACTTC. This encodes CASSQGASGGPSYEQYF. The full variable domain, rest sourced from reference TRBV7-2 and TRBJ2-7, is GAGVSQSPSNKVTEKGKDVELRCDPISGHTALYWYRQSLGQGLEFLIYFQGNSAPDKSGLPSDRFSAERTGGSVSTLTIQRTQQEDSAVYLCASSQGASGGPSYEQYFGPGTRLTVT.

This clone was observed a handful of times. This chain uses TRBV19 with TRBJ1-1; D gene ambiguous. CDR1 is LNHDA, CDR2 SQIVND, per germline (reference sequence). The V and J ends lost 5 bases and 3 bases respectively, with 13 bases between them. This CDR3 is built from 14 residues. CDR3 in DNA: TGTGCCAGTAGTTCAGTGACGGCGGACACTGAAGCTTTCTTT. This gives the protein CASSSVTADTEAFF.

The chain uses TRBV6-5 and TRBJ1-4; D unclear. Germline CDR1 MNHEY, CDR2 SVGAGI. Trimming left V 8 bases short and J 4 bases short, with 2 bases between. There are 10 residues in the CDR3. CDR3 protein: CASRNEKLFF. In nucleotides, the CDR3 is TGTGCCAGCCGTAATGAAAAACTGTTTTTT.

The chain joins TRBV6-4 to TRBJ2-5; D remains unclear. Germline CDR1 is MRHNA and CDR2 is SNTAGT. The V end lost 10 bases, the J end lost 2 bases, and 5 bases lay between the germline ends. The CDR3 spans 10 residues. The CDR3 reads CANIQETQYF. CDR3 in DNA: TGTGCCAACATACAAGAGACCCAGTACTTC.

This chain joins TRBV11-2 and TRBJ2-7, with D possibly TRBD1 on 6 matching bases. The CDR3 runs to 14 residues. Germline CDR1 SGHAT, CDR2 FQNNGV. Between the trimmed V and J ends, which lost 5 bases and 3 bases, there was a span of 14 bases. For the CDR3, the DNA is TGTGCCAGCAGCACCACCGGGACACTCTACGAGCAGTACTTC. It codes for CASSTTGTLYEQYF.

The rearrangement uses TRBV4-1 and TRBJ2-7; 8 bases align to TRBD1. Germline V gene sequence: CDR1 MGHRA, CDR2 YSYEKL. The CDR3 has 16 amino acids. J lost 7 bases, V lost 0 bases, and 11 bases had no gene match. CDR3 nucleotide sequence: TGCGCCAGCAGCCAAGAGCCTCGGACAGGGCTGGAAGAGCAGTACTTC. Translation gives CASSQEPRTGLEEQYF.

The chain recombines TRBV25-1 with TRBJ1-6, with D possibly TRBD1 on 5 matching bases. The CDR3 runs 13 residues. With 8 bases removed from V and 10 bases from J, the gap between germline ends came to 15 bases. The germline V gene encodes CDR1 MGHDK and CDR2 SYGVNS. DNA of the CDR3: TGTGCCAGCCAACAGTTCCCAGGGTCACCCCTCCACTTT. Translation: CASQQFPGSPLHF.

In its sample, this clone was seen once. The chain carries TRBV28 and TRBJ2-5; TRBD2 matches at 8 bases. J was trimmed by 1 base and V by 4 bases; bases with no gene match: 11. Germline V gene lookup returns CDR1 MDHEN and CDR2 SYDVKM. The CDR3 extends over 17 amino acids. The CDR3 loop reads CASSSPPGGVGQETQYF. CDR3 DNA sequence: TGTGCCAGCAGTTCCCCACCGGGGGGGGTAGGCCAAGAGACCCAGTACTTC.

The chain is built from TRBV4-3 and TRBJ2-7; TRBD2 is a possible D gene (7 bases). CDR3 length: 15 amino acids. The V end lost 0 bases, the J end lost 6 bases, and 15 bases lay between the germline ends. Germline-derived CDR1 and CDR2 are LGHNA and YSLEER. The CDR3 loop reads CASSQERGGRREQYF. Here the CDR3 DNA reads TGCGCCAGCAGCCAAGAGAGGGGGGGGCGTCGCGAGCAGTACTTC.

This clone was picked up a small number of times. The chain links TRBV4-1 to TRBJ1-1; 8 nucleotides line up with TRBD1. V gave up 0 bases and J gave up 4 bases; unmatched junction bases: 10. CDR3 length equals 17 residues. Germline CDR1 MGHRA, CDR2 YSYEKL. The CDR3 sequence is CASSQDFTGGFSTEAFF. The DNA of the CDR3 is TGCGCCAGCAGCCAAGATTTTACAGGGGGGTTTAGCACTGAAGCTTTCTTT.

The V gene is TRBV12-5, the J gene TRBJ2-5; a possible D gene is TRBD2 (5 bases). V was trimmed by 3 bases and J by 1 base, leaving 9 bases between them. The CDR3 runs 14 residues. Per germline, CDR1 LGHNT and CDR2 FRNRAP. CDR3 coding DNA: TGTGCTAGTGGTTTCGGACTTGCCCAAGAGACCCAGTACTTC. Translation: CASGFGLAQETQYF.

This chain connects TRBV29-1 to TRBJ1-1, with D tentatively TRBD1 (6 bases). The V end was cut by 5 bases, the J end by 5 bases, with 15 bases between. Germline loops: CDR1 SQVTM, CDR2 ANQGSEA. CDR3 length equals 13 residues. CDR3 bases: TGCAGCGTTCCCGACAGGAGAGAGACTGAAGCTTTCTTT. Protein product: CSVPDRRETEAFF.

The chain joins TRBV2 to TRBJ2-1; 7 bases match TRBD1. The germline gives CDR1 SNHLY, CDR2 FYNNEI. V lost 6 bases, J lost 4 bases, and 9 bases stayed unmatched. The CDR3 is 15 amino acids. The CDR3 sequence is CASRALTTGYNEQFF. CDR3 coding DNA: TGTGCCAGCAGGGCCCTTACGACAGGGTACAATGAGCAGTTCTTC.

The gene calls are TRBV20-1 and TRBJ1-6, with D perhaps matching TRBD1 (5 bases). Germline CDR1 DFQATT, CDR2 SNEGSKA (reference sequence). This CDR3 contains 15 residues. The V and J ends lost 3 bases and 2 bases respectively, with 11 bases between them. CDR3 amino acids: CSASFAGPYNSPLHF. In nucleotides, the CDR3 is TGCAGTGCTAGTTTTGCAGGGCCCTATAATTCACCCCTCCACTTT.

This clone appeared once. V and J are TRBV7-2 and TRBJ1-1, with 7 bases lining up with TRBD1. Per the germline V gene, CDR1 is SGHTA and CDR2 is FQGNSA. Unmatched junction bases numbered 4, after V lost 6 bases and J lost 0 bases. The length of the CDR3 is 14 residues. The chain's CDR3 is CASSLQGLNTEAFF. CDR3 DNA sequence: TGTGCCAGCAGTTTACAGGGGCTGAACACTGAAGCTTTCTTT.

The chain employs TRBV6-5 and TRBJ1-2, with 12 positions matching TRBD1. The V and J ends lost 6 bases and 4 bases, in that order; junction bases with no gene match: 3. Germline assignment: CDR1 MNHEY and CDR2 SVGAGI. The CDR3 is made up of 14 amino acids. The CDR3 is CASSRDRGLYGYTF. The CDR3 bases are TGTGCCAGCAGCAGGGACAGGGGGCTCTATGGCTACACCTTC.

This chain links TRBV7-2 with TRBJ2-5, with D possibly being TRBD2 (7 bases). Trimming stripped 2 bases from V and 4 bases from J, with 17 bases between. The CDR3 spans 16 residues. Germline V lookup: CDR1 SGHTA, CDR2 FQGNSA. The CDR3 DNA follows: TGTGCCAGCAGCTTAAGGTCCGAGGGGGGGCGAGAGACCCAGTACTTC. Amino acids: CASSLRSEGGRETQYF.